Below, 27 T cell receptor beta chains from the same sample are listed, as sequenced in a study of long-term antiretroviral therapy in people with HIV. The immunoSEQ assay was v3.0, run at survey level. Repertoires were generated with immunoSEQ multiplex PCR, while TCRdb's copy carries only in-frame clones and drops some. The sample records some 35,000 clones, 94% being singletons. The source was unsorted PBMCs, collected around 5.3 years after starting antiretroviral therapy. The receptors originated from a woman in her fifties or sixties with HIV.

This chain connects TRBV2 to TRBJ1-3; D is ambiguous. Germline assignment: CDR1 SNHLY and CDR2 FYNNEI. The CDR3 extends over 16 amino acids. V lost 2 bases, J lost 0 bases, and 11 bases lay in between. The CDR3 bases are TGTGCCAGCAGTGAAAGTCGGGCCAGCTCTGGAAACACCATATATTTT. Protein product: CASSESRASSGNTIYF.

Written as DNA, the CDR3 is TGTGCCAGCAGTACCGTGGGGGGGCGCTACAATGAGCAGTTCTTC. It is translated as CASSTVGGRYNEQFF. This chain links TRBV6-4 with TRBJ2-1; D may be TRBD2 (7 bases). Germline loops: CDR1 MRHNA, CDR2 SNTAGT. The CDR3 totals 15 residues. V was shortened by 5 bases and J by 3 bases, with 14 bases between the two germline ends.

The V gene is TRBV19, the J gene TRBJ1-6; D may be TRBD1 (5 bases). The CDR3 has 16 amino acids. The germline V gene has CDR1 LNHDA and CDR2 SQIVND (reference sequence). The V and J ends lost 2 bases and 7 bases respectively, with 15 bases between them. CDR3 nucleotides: TGTGCCAGTAGTATATCTCCCGGGACGGCAAATTCACCCCTCCACTTT. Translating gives CASSISPGTANSPLHF.

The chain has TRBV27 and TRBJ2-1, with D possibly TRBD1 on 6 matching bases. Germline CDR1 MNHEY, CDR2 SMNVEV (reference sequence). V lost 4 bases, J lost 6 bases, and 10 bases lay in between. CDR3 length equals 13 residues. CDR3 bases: TGTGCCAGCAGTTCTCCGACAGGCAATGAGCAGTTCTTC. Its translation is CASSSPTGNEQFF.

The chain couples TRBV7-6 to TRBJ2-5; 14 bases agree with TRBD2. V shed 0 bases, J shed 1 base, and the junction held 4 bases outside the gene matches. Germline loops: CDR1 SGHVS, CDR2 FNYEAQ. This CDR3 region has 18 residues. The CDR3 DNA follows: TGTGCCAGCAGCTTAGCGCCGGGGACTAGCGGGGGCCAAGAGACCCAGTACTTC. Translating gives CASSLAPGTSGGQETQYF.

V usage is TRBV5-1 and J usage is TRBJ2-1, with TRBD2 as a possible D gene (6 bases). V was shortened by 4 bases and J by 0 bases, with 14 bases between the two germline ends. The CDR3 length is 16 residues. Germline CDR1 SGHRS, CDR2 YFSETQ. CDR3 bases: TGCGCCAGCAGCCCACATGGGGGGAGCTCCTACAATGAGCAGTTCTTC. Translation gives CASSPHGGSSYNEQFF.

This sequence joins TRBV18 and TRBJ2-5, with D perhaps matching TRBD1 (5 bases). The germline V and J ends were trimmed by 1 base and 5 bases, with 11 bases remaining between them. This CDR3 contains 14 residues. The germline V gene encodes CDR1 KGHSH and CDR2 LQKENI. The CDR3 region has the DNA TGTGCCAGCTCACCACAGGGGAACGGGGAGACCCAGTACTTC. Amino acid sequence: CASSPQGNGETQYF. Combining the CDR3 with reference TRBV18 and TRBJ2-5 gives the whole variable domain NAGVMQNPRHLVRRRGQEARLRCSPMKGHSHVYWYRQLPEEGLKFMVYLQKENIIDESGMPKERFSAEFPKEGPSILRIQQVVRGDSAAYFCASSPQGNGETQYFGPGTRLLVL.

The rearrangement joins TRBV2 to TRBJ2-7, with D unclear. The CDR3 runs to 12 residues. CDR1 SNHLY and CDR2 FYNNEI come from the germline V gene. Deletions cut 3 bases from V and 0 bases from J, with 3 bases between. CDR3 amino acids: CASSDDSYEQYF. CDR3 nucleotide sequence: TGTGCCAGCAGTGACGACTCCTACGAGCAGTACTTC.

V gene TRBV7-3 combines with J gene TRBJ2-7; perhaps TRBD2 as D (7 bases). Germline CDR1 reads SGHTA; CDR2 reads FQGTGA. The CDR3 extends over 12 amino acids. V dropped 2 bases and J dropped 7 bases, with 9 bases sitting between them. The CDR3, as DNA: TGTGCCAGCAGCTTAGGGAGGGGGGAGCAGTACTTC. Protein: CASSLGRGEQYF.

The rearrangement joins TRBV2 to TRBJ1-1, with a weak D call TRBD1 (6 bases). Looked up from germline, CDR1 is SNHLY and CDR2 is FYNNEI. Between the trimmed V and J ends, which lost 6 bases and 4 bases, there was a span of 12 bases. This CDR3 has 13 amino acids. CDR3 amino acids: CASSTGYVTEAFF. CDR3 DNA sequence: TGTGCCAGCAGCACAGGGTATGTCACTGAAGCTTTCTTT. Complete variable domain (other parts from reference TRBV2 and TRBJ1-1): EPEVTQTPSHQVTQMGQEVILRCVPISNHLYFYWYRQILGQKVEFLVSFYNNEISEKSEIFDDQFSVERPDGSNFTLKIRSTKLEDSAMYFCASSTGYVTEAFFGQGTRLTVV.

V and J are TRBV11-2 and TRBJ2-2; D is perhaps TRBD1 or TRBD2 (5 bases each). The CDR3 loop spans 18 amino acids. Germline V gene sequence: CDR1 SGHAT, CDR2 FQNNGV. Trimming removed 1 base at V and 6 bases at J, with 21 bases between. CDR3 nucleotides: TGTGCCAGCAGCTTAGCCGGGGCAGAAGAGGGTTGGGCCGGGGAGCTGTTTTTT. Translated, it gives CASSLAGAEEGWAGELFF. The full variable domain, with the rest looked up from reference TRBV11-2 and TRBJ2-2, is EAGVAQSPRYKIIEKRQSVAFWCNPISGHATLYWYQQILGQGPKLLIQFQNNGVVDDSQLPKDRFSAERLKGVDSTLKIQPAKLEDSAVYLCASSLAGAEEGWAGELFFGEGSRLTVL.

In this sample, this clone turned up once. DNA of the CDR3: TGTGCCAGCAGTACGATCTCGGGGACAGGGAACAATGAGCAGTTCTTC. Translated: CASSTISGTGNNEQFF. V usage is TRBV25-1 and J usage is TRBJ2-1, with 9 positions matching TRBD1. This CDR3 comprises 16 residues. V was clipped by 5 bases and J by 5 bases; unmatched bases: 10. Looked up from germline, CDR1 is MGHDK and CDR2 is SYGVNS.

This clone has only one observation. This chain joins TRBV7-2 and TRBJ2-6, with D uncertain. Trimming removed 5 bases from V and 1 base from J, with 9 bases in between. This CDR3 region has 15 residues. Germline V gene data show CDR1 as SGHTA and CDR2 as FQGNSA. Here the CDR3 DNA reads TGTGCCAGCAGCACCGATACTTCTGGGGCCAACGTCCTGACTTTC. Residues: CASSTDTSGANVLTF.

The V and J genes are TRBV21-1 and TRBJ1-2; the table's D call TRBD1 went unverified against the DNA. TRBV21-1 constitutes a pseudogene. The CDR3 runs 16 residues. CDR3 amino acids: CASSTWAVEINYGYTF. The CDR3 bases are TGTGCCAGCAGCACATGGGCCGTCGAGATTAACTATGGCTACACCTTC.

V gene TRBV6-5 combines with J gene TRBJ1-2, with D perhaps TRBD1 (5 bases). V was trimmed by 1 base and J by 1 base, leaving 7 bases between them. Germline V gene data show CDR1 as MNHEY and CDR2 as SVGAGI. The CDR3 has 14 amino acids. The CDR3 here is CASSYLDSNYGYTF. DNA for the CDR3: TGTGCCAGCAGTTACTTAGACAGTAACTATGGCTACACCTTC.

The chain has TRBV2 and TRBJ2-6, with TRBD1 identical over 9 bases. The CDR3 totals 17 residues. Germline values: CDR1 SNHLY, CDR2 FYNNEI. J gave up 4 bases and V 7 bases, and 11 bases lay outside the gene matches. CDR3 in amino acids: CASTGQGWGSGANVLTF. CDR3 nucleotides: TGTGCCAGCACTGGACAGGGGTGGGGTTCCGGGGCCAACGTCCTGACTTTC.

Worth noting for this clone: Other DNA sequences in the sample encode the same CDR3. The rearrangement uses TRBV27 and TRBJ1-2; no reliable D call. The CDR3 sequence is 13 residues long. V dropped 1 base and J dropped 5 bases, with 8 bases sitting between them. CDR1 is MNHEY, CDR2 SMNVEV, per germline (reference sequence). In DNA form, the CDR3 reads TGTGCCAGCAGTTTATGGGCGGGGTATGGCTACACCTTC. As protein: CASSLWAGYGYTF.

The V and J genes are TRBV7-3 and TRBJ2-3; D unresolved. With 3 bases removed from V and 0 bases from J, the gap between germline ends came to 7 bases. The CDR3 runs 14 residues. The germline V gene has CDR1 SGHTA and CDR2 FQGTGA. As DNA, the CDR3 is TGTGCCAGCAGCTTTGGTCGTAGCACAGATACGCAGTATTTT. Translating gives CASSFGRSTDTQYF.

The CDR3 nucleotides read TGTGCCAGCAGCGAAAAGAGACGACTCGGCAACACTGAAGCTTTCTTT. Translating gives CASSEKRRLGNTEAFF. V usage is TRBV21-1 and J usage is TRBJ1-1. TRBV21-1 represents a pseudogene. The CDR3 totals 16 residues.

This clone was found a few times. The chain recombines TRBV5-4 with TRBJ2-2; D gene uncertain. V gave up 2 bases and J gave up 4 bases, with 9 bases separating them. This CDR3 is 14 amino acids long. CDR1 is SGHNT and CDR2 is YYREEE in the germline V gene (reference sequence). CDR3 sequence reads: CASSFYDGTGELFF. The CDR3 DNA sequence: TGTGCCAGCAGCTTTTATGACGGCACCGGGGAGCTGTTTTTT.

The CDR3 loop is CAISEGRDRSLNTEAFF. DNA for the CDR3: TGTGCCATCAGTGAAGGCAGGGACAGATCACTGAACACTGAAGCTTTCTTT. This chain links TRBV10-3 with TRBJ1-1, with 7 positions matching TRBD1. CDR1 is ENHRY, CDR2 SYGVKD, per germline. V shed 3 bases, J shed 0 bases, and the junction held 10 bases outside the gene matches. The CDR3 extends over 17 amino acids.

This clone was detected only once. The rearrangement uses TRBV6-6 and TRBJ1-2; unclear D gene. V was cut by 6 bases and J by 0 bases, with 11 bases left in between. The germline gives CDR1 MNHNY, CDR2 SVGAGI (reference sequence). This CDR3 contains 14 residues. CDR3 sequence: CASRRNEANYGYTF. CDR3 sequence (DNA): TGTGCCAGCAGGCGAAACGAAGCTAACTATGGCTACACCTTC.

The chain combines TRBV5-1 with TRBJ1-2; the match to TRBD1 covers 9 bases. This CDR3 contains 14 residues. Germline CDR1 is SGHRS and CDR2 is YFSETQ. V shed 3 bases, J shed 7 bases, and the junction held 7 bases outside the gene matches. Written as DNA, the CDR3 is TGCGCCAGCAGCTATTTGACAGGGGGTCTTGGCTACACCTTC. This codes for CASSYLTGGLGYTF.

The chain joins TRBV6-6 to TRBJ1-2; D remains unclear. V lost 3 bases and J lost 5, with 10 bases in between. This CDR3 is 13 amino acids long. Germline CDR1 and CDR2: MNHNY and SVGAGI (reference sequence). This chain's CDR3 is CASSYTIGYGYTF. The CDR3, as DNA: TGTGCCAGCAGTTATACAATCGGTTATGGCTACACCTTC.

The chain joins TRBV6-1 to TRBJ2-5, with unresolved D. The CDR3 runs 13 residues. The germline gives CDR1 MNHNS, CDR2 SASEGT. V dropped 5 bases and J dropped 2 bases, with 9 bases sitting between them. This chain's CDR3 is CASSPRRQETQYF. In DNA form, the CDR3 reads TGTGCCAGCAGTCCAAGAAGGCAAGAGACCCAGTACTTC.

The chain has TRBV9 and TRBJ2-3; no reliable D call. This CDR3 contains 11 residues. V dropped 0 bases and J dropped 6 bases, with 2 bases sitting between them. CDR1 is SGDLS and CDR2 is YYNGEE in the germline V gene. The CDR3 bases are TGTGCCAGCAGCGTAGCGGATACGCAGTATTTT. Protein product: CASSVADTQYF.

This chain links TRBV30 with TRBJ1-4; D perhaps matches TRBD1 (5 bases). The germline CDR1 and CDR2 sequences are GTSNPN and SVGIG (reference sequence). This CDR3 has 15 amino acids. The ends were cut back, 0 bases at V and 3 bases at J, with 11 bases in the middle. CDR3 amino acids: CAWSVHRGANEKLFF. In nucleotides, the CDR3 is TGTGCCTGGAGTGTACATCGGGGGGCTAATGAAAAACTGTTTTTT.